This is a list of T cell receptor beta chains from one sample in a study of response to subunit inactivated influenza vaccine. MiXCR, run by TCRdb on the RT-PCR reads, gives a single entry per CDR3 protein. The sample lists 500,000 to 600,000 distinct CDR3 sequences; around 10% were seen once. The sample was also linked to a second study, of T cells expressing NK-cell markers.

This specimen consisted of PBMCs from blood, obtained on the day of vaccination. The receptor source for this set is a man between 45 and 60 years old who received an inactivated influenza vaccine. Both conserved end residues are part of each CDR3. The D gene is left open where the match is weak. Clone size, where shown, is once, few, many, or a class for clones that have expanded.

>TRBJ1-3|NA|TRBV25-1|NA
TGTGCCAGCAGTGCGCCGACTCTACGGAACACCATATATTTT
CASSAPTLRNTIYF
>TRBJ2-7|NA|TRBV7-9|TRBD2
TGTGCCAGCAGCTTCGGAAGAAGCGGGAGCTCCTACGAGCAGTACTTC
CASSFGRSGSSYEQYF
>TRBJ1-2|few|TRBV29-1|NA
TGCAGCGTTGACGGGAGCTACACCTTC
CSVDGSYTF
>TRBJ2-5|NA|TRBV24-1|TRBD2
TGTGCCACCAGTGATACCTCACGACCACAAAGCGGGAGGGAGACCCAGTACTTC
CATSDTSRPQSGRETQYF
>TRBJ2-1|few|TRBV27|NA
TGTGCCAGCAGTTTTATAGCCGAACTAATTGGCAATGAGCAGTTCTTC
CASSFIAELIGNEQFF
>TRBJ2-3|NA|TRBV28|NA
TGTGCCAGCAGTTCTGGGACGGCTTTCGGTACGCAGTATTTT
CASSSGTAFGTQYF
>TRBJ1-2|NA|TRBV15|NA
TGTGCCACCAGCAGGGCCGGGACCTTAAAACGCTATGGCTACACCTTC
CATSRAGTLKRYGYTF
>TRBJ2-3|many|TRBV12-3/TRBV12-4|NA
TGTGCCAGCAGTTTAAGCAGGGGTTCGGATACGCAGTATTTT
CASSLSRGSDTQYF
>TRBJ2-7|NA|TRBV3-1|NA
TGTGCCAGCAGCCAAGGCCTGACGCGGGAGCAGTACTTC
CASSQGLTREQYF
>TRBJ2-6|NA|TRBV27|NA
TGTGTCAGCAGTTTATCCCAACGGACTGGGGCCAACGTCCTGACTTTC
CVSSLSQRTGANVLTF
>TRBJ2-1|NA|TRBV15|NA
TGTGCCACCAGTTCCCATTCCTACAATGAGCAGTTCTTC
CATSSHSYNEQFF
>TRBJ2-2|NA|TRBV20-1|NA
TGCAGTGCTGCCAGGGACCCCGGGGAGCTGTTTTTT
CSAARDPGELFF
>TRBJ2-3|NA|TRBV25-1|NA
TGTGCCAGCAGTGAGTGGCCAGGGGGGGACACAGATACGCAGTATTTT
CASSEWPGGDTDTQYF
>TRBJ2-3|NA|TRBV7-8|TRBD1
TGTGCCAGCAGTCCGGGACAGGGGTCCTCTACGCAGTATTTT
CASSPGQGSSTQYF
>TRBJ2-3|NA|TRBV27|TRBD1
TGTGCCAGCAGTTTCATATTAGGGGGGACAGGGACAGATACGCAGTATTTT
CASSFILGGTGTDTQYF
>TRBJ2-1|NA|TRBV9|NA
TGTGCCAGCAGCGTTGACCGTGTGAATGAGCAGTTCTTC
CASSVDRVNEQFF
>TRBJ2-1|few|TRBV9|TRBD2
TGTGCCAGCAGCCACCCCGGGACTAGCGGTCCTCCGGCCTACAATGAGCAGTTCTTC
CASSHPGTSGPPAYNEQFF
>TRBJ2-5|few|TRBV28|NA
TGTGCCAGCAGTTCACCTCGGGGCAACCAAGAGACCCAGTACTTC
CASSSPRGNQETQYF
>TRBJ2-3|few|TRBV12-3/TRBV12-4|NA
TGTGCCAGCAGTTTAAGTTCCCTCGGAGATACGCAGTATTTT
CASSLSSLGDTQYF
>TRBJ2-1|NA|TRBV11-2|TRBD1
TGTGCCAGCAGCTCCCTAAGGGGGACAGGGTTTACCTACAATGAGCAGTTCTTC
CASSSLRGTGFTYNEQFF
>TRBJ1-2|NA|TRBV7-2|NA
TGTGCCAGCAGCCAGCATGACTATGGCTACACCTTC
CASSQHDYGYTF
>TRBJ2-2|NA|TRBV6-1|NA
TGTGCCAGCACTCTTCCGGCCACCGGGGAGCTGTTTTTT
CASTLPATGELFF
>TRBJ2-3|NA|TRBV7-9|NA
TGTGCCAGCAGCTCCTTCGAGGGGAATACGCAGTATTTT
CASSSFEGNTQYF
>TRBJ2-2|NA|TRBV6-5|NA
TGTGCCAGCGGGCGGTCGACCGGGGAGCTGTTTTTT
CASGRSTGELFF
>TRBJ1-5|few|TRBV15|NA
TGTGCCACCAGCCCATCAATGGTCCTTCAGCCCCAGCATTTT
CATSPSMVLQPQHF
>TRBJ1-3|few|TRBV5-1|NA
TGCGCCAGCAGCTTGGACGGACCCAGGAGCTCTGGAAACACCATATATTTT
CASSLDGPRSSGNTIYF
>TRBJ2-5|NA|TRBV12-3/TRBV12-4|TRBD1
TGTGCCAGCAGAGCCAGACAGGGTCGGACAGGGGAGACCCAGTACTTC
CASRARQGRTGETQYF
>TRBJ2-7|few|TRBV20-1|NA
TGCAGTGCTTCCCAAGGGACCGTCGAGCAGTACTTC
CSASQGTVEQYF
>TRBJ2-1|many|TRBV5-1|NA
TGCGCCAGCAGCTTGGGGGACCTGGGGACTGAGCAGTTCTTC
CASSLGDLGTEQFF
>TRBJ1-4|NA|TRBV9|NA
TGTGCCAGCAGCGAAGCGACATCACCTAATGAAAAACTGTTTTTT
CASSEATSPNEKLFF
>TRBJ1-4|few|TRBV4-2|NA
TGTGCCAGCAGCCAAGATTATATGACTAATGAAAAACTGTTTTTT
CASSQDYMTNEKLFF
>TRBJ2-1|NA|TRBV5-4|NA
TGTGCCAGCAGCTTCGCGGGCGGGACATCTTACAATGAGCAGTTCTTC
CASSFAGGTSYNEQFF
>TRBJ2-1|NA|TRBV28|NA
TGTGCCAGCAGCCCCCGGCGCGGGCAGTTCTTC
CASSPRRGQFF
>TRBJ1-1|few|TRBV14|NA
TGTGCCAGCAGCCGACTAGGACACATGAGCACTGAAGCTTTCTTT
CASSRLGHMSTEAFF
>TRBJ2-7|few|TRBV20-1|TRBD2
TGCAGTGCTACCCGGACTAGCGGACCCTACGAGCAGTACTTC
CSATRTSGPYEQYF
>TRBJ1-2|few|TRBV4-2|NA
TGTGCCAGCAGCCAAGATTGGGTGGGGTCGTATGGCTACACCTTC
CASSQDWVGSYGYTF
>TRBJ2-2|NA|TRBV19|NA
TGTGCCAGTAGTAAGGTCCGCGGAGGGGAGCTGTTTTTT
CASSKVRGGELFF
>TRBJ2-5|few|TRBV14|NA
TGTGCCAGCAGCCAATTCCGGGGGCTGGAGACCCAGTACTTC
CASSQFRGLETQYF
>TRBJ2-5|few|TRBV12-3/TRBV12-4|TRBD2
TGTGCCAGCAGTTTAACTAGCGGGAGGGCCTCGGGTGGGGAGACCCAGTACTTC
CASSLTSGRASGGETQYF
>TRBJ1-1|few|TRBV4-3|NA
TGCGCCAGCAGCCCGGTATGGGGGGGAGAGACTGAAGCTTTCTTT
CASSPVWGGETEAFF
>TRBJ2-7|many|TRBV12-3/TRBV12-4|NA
TGTGCCAGCACTGGTGGGGGCGCAAACTACGAGCAGTACTTC
CASTGGGANYEQYF
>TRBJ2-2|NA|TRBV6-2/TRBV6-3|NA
TGTGCCAGCAGCGACTACCAAAACCAACTGGGGCGGGAGCTGTTTTTT
CASSDYQNQLGRELFF